This TCR beta chain came from a study of cytomegalovirus exposure and HLA in healthy donors. Study overall: Earlier, 117 million unique TCR beta sequences were recovered from around 200 million T cells by an analysis.

Germline CDR1 MDHEN, CDR2 SYDVKM. V shed 2 bases, J shed 0 bases, and the junction held 1 base outside the gene matches. The CDR3 length is 15 residues. The PCR was carried out with 60 Vbeta primers and 13 Jbeta primers. Profiling relied on immunoSEQ multiplex PCR, and the TCRdb table lists in-frame clones only, not all of them. The sample has 130,000 or so clones, around 80% seen once. Sequenced sample: PBMCs. The sequence derives from a man younger than 40 in good health and CMV-seronegative. The chain is built from TRBV28 and TRBJ2-1; 7 nucleotides agree with TRBD2. CDR3 DNA: TGTGCCAGCAGTTTAACGGGGGGCTCCTACAATGAGCAGTTCTTC. Its protein product is CASSLTGGSYNEQFF.